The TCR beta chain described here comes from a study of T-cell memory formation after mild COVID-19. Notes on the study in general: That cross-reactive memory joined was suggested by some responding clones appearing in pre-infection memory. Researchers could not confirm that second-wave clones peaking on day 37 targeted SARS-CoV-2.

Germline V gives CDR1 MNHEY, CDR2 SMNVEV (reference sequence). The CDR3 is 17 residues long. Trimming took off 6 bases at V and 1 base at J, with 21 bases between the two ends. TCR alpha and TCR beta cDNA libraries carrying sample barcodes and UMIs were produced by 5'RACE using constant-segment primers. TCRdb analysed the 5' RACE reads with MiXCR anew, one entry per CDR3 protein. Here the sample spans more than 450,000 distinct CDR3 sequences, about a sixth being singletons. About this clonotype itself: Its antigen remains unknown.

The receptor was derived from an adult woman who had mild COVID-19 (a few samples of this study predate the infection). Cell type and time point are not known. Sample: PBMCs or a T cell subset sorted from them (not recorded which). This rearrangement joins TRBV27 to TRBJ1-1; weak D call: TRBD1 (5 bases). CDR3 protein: CASSQGRSRYWNTEAFF. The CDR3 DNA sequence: TGTGCCAGCAGCCAGGGCAGGAGCCGATACTGGAACACTGAAGCTTTCTTT.